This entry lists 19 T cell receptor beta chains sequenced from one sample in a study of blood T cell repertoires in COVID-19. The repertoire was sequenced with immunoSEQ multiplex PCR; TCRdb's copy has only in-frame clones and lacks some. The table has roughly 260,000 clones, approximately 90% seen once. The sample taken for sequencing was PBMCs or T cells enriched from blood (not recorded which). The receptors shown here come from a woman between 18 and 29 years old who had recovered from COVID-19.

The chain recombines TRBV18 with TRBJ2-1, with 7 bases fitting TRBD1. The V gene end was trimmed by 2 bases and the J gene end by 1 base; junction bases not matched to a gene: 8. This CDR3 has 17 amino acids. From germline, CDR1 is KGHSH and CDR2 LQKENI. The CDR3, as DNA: TGTGCCAGCTCACCAAGGACGACAGGGCCTTCCTACAATGAGCAGTTCTTC. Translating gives CASSPRTTGPSYNEQFF.

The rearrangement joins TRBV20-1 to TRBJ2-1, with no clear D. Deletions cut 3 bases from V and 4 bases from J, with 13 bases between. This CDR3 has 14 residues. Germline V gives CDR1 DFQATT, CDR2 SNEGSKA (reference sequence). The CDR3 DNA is TGCAGTGCTAGTCGCTTAGACAAATACAATGAGCAGTTCTTC. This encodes CSASRLDKYNEQFF.

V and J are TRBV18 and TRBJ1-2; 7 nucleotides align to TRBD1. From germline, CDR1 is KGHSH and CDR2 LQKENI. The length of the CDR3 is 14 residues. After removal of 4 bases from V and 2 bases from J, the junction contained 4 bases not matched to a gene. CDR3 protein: CASSLMTGNYGYTF. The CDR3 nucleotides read TGTGCCAGCTCACTAATGACAGGGAACTATGGCTACACCTTC. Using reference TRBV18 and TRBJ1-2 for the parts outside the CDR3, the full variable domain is NAGVMQNPRHLVRRRGQEARLRCSPMKGHSHVYWYRQLPEEGLKFMVYLQKENIIDESGMPKERFSAEFPKEGPSILRIQQVVRGDSAAYFCASSLMTGNYGYTFGSGTRLTVV.

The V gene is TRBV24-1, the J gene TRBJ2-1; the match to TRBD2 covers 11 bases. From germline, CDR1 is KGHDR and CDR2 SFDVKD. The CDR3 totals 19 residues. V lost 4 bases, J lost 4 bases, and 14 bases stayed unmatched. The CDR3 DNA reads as TGTGCCACCAGTGAGGCCGGGACTAGCGGATCTGGGGGTTACAATGAGCAGTTCTTC. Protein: CATSEAGTSGSGGYNEQFF.

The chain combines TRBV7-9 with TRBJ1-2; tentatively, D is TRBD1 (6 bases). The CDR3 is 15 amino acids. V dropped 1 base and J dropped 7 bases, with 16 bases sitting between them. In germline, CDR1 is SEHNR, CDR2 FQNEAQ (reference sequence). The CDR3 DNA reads TGTGCCAGCAGCTTAGATGGGGGCGCGATAGGTGGCTACACCTTC. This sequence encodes CASSLDGGAIGGYTF.

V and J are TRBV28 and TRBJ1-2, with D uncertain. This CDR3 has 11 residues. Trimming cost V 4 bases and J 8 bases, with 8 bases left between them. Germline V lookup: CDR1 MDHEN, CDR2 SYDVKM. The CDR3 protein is CASSSPQGYTF. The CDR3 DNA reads TGTGCCAGCAGTTCCCCCCAGGGCTACACCTTC.

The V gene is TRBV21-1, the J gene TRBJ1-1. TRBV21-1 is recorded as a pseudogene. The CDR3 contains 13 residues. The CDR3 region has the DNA TGTGCCAGCAGCGCGGGCCCGAACACTGAAGCTTTCTTT. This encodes CASSAGPNTEAFF.

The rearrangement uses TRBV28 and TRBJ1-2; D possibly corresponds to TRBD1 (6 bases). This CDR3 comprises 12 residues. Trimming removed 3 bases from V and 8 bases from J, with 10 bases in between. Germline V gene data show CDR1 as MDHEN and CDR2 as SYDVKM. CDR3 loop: CASSFRGGGYTF. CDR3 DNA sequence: TGTGCCAGCAGTTTCCGGGGGGGCGGCTACACCTTC.

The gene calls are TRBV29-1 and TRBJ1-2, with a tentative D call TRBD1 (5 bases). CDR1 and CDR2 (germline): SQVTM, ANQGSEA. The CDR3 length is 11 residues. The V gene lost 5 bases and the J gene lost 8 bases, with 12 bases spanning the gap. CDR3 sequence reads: CSVSSRAGYTF. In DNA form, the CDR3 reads TGCAGCGTTAGTAGCAGGGCAGGCTACACCTTC. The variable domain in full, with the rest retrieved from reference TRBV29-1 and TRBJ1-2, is SAVISQKPSRDICQRGTSLTIQCQVDSQVTMMFWYRQQPGQSLTLIATANQGSEATYESGFVIDKFPISRPNLTFSTLTVSNMSPEDSSIYLCSVSSRAGYTFGSGTRLTVV.

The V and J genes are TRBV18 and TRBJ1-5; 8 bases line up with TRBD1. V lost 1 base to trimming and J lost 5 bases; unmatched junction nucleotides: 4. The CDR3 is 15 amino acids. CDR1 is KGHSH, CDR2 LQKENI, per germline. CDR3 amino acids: CASSPRQGQDQPQHF. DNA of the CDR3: TGTGCCAGCTCACCACGACAGGGGCAGGATCAGCCCCAGCATTTT.

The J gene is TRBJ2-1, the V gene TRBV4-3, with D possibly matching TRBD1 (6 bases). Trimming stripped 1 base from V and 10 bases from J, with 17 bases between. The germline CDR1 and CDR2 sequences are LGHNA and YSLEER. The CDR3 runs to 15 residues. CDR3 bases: TGCGCCAGCAGCCAAGTACCGACAGGCCCTCGGGAGCAGTTCTTC. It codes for CASSQVPTGPREQFF.

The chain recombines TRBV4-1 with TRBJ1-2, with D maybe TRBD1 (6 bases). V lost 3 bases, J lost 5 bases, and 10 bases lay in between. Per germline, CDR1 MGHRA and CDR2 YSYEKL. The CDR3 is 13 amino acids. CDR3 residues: CASSQPTGYGYTF. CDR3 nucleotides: TGCGCCAGCAGCCAGCCCACAGGGTATGGCTACACCTTC.

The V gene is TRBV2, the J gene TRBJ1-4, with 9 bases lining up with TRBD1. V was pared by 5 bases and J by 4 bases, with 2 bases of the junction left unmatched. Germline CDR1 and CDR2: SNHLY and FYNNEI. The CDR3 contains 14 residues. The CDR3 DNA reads TGTGCCAGCAGTACAGGGGGCAATAATGAAAAACTGTTTTTT. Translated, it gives CASSTGGNNEKLFF. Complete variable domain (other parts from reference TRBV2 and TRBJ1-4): EPEVTQTPSHQVTQMGQEVILRCVPISNHLYFYWYRQILGQKVEFLVSFYNNEISEKSEIFDDQFSVERPDGSNFTLKIRSTKLEDSAMYFCASSTGGNNEKLFFGSGTQLSVL.

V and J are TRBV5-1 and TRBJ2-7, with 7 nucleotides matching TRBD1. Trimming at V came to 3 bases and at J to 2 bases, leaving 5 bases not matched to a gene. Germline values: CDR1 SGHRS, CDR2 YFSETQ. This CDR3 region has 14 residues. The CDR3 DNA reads TGCGCCAGCAGCTCCCGACAGGGACCCTACGAGCAGTACTTC. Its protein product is CASSSRQGPYEQYF.

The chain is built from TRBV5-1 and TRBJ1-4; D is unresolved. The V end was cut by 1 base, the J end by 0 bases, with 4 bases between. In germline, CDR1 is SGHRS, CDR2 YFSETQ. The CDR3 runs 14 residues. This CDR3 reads CASSLSTTNEKLFF. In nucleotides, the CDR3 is TGCGCCAGCAGCTTGTCTACAACTAATGAAAAACTGTTTTTT.

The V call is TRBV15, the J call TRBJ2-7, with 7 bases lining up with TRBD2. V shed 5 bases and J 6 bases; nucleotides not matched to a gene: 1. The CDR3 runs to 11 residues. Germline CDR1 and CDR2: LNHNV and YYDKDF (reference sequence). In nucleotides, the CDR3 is TGTGCCACCAGCGGGGGGGGCGAGCAGTACTTC. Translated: CATSGGGEQYF.

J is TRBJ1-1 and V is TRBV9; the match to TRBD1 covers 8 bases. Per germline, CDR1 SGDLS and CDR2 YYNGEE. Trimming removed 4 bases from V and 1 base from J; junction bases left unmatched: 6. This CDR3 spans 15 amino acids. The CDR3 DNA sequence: TGTGCCAGCAGCCTTAGGACAGGGTCGAACACTGAAGCTTTCTTT. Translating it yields CASSLRTGSNTEAFF.

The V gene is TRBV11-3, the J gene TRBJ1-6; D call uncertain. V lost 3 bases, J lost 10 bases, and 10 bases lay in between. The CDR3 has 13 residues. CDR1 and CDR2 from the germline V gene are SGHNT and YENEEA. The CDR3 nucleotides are TGTGCCAGCAGCTTGAGGTTTGGATCACCCCTCCACTTT. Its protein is CASSLRFGSPLHF.

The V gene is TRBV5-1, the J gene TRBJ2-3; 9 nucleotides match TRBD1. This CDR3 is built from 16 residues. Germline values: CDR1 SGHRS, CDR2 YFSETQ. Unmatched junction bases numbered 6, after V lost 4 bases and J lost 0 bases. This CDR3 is CASSPRGQGSTDTQYF. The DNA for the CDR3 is TGCGCCAGCAGCCCCCGAGGACAGGGGAGCACAGATACGCAGTATTTT. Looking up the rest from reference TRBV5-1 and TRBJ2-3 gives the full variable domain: KAGVTQTPRYLIKTRGQQVTLSCSPISGHRSVSWYQQTPGQGLQFLFEYFSETQRNKGNFPGRFSGRQFSNSRSEMNVSTLELGDSALYLCASSPRGQGSTDTQYFGPGTRLTVL.